This paragraph reports one T cell receptor beta chain. Its specificity is unknown. PCR employed 60 Vbeta and 13 Jbeta primers. TCRdb's table, derived via immunoSEQ multiplex PCR, lists solely in-frame clones and lacks some. This sample has about 150,000 clones, with 60% to 85% found just once. The data belong to a study of cytomegalovirus exposure and HLA in healthy donors. Study-level background: Samples from HLA-typed donors yielded about 85 million unique TCRs in an early data release.

The V gene end was trimmed by 3 bases and the J gene end by 1 base; junction bases not matched to a gene: 5. Per the germline V gene, CDR1 is KGHSH and CDR2 is LQKENI. The CDR3 extends over 15 amino acids. Study outcomes and limitations: Later analysis demonstrated an association between a missense DCLRE1C variant and TCR beta V- and J-gene trimming.

Material for sequencing was PBMCs. The V and J genes are TRBV18 and TRBJ1-1, with 7 bases matching TRBD1. The origin of this receptor is a man aged 30 to 39 in good health and CMV-seronegative. As DNA, the CDR3 is TGTGCCAGCTCACCGCGTACAGGGGAGAACACTGAAGCTTTCTTT. Protein product: CASSPRTGENTEAFF.